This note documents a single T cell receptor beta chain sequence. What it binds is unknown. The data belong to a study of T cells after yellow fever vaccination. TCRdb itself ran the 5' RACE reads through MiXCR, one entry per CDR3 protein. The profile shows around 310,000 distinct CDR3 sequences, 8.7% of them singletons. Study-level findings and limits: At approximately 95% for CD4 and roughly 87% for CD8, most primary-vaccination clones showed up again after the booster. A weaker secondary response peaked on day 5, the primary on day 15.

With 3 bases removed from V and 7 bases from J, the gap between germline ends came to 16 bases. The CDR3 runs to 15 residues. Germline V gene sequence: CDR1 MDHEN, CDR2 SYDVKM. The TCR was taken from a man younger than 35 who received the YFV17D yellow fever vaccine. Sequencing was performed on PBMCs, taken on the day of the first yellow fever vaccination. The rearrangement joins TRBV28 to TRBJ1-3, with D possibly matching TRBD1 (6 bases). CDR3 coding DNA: TGTGCCAGCAGTTTGACAGGCTCAGGAAAGAACACCATATATTTT. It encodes CASSLTGSGKNTIYF.